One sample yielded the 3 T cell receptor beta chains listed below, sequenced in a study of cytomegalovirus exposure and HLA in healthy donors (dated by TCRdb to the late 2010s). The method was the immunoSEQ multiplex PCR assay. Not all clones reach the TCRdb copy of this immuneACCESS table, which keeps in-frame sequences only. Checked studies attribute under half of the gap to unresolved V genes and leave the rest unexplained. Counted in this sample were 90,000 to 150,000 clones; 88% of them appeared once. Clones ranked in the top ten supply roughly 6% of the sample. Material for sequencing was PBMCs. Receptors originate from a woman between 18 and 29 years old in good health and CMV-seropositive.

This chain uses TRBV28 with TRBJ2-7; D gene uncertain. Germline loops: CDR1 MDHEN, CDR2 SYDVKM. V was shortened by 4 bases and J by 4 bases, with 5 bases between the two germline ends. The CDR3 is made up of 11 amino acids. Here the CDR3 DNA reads TGTGCCAGCAGTTCCCGTTACGAGCAGTACTTC. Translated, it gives CASSSRYEQYF. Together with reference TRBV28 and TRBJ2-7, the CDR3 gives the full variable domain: DVKVTQSSRYLVKRTGEKVFLECVQDMDHENMFWYRQDPGLGLRLIYFSYDVKMKEKGDIPEGYSVSREKKERFSLILESASTNQTSMYLCASSSRYEQYFGPGTRLTVT.

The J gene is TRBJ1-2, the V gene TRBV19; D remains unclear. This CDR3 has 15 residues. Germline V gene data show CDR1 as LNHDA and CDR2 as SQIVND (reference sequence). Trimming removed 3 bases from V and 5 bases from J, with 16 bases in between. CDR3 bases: TGTGCCAGTAGTATGGCTTCGGCGGGGTTTTATGGCTACACCTTC. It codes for CASSMASAGFYGYTF.

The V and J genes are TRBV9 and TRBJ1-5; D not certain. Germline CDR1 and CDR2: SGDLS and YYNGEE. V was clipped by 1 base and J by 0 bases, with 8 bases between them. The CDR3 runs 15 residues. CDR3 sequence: CASSVMGDSNQPQHF. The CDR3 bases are TGTGCCAGCAGCGTAATGGGAGATAGCAATCAGCCCCAGCATTTT.